This paragraph reports one TCR beta chain. This clonotype was counted between two and nine times. Which antigen it targets is not known. Base qualities are not at hand, and no much larger clone is one base apart. The data originate from a study of T-cell reconstitution after alpha-beta-depleted transplantation in children (dated by TCRdb to about 2016). General notes on the study: T-cell immune reconstitution after TCRalphabeta/CD19-depleted allogeneic hematopoietic cell transplantation in children was quantitatively tracked in the study by means of TCR repertoire profiling. The paper as a whole reports these results and caveats: The apparently early recovery of alphabetaT-cell counts about two months after transplant reportedly depended on only several hundred rapidly expanded clones that came from non-depleted graft cells. In some patients, the high TCRbeta diversity seen at day 60 was put down to recipient T cells and intrathymic progenitors that had survived conditioning. Hyperexpanded clone frequencies declined over subsequent months; after one year, T-cell counts and TCRbeta diversity were mostly attributed to newly produced T cells.

This specimen's treatment or condition label, per the study, means: allogeneic hematopoietic cell transplantation with graft depleted of TCRalphabeta T cells and CD19 B cells. The children who served as transplant recipients had been given grafts of TCRalphabeta/CD19-depleted allogeneic hematopoietic cells. The CDR1 and CDR2 encoded by the germline V gene are ENHRY and SYGVKD. Taken from cysteine to phenylalanine, the CDR3 has 13 residues. CDR3 DNA is the only sequence kept; it has 39 bases, read in frame from the first base. V loses 5 bases, J loses 3 bases, and the germline ends lie 11 bases apart. The library came from PCR. TCRdb shows the sequencer as Illumina HiSeq 2500. TCR library preparation used molecular barcoding, with unique molecular identifiers applied to normalize quantification of the TCRbeta repertoire. TCRdb handled the public reads itself, with Q25 trimming in fastp and clone calling in MiXCR, and kept productive beta chains. Under each unique CDR3 protein, matching rows form one entry showing the most common genes and DNA. This sample lists 450,000 to 700,000 distinct CDR3 sequences; around 27% were detected once. The top ten clonotypes cover about 35% of the sample.

The specimen comprised PBMCs, sampled before TCRalphabeta/CD19-depleted stem cell transplant. Recombination linked TRBV10-3 to TRBJ2-7; TRBD1 is a weak D gene call, 6 bases matching. The TCR sequence derives from a boy less than two years old with Wiskott-Aldrich syndrome, due to receive a stem cell transplant. Here the CDR3 is given as CAISRQEFYEQYF. The DNA sequence follows: TGTGCCATCAGTAGACAGGAGTTCTACGAGCAGTACTTC.